These T cell receptor beta chains were read from a single sample in a study of blood T cell repertoires in COVID-19. Clones were read by immunoSEQ multiplex PCR, and TCRdb kept only the in-frame ones, dropping some. The sample lists some 390,000 clones; 75% to 90% were seen once. The sequenced sample was PBMCs or T cells enriched from blood (not recorded which). The receptors stem from a young man who had recovered from COVID-19. Each CDR3 is given with its conserved first and last residue. The order of the fields is clone size, J gene, V gene, D gene, CDR3 protein, CDR3 DNA. D genes are given only for firm matches. Where a row states a size, it is once, few, many or the class of an expanded clone; other rows omit it.

>NA|TRBJ2-6|TRBV9|TRBD2
CASSVGLAGWSGANVLTF
TGTGCCAGCAGCGTCGGACTAGCGGGCTGGTCTGGGGCCAACGTCCTGACTTTC
>NA|TRBJ2-7|TRBV2|TRBD1
CASSETGGTYEQYF
TGTGCCAGCAGTGAGACAGGGGGGACCTACGAGCAGTACTTC
>NA|TRBJ1-6|TRBV3-1/TRBV3-2|NA
CASSSGQNNSPLHF
TGTGCCAGCAGCTCCGGACAAAATAATTCACCCCTCCACTTT
>NA|TRBJ2-3|TRBV11-2|NA
CASSLMGGPDTQYF
TGTGCCAGCAGCCTAATGGGGGGGCCAGATACGCAGTATTTT
>NA|TRBJ2-7|TRBV5-1|TRBD1
CASSSIDRAYGKPIEQYF
TGCGCCAGCAGCTCGATCGACAGGGCCTACGGCAAACCCATCGAGCAGTACTTC
>NA|TRBJ1-5|TRBV12-3/TRBV12-4|NA
CASNTGWGQPQHF
TGTGCCAGCAATACAGGGTGGGGTCAGCCCCAGCATTTT
>NA|TRBJ1-5|TRBV6-5|TRBD1
CASSYDGQGYQPQHF
TGTGCCAGCAGTTATGATGGACAGGGCTATCAGCCCCAGCATTTT
>NA|TRBJ2-7|TRBV19|TRBD1
CASSIGTGRYEQYF
TGTGCCAGTAGTATAGGGACAGGGCGATACGAGCAGTACTTC
>NA|TRBJ2-2|TRBV10-2|NA
CASSESALTGELFF
TGCGCCAGCAGTGAAAGCGCGCTCACCGGGGAGCTGTTTTTT
>many|TRBJ2-7|TRBV5-1|TRBD2
CASRWTSGSHEQYF
TGCGCCAGCAGGTGGACTAGCGGGAGCCACGAGCAGTACTTC
>NA|TRBJ2-2|TRBV28|NA
CASSFLAAWPGELFF
TGTGCCAGCAGTTTTCTGGCAGCGTGGCCCGGGGAGCTGTTTTTT
>NA|TRBJ2-3|TRBV3-1/TRBV3-2|NA
CASSRGGGSGTQYF
TGTGCCAGCAGCCGCGGAGGGGGCTCAGGGACGCAGTATTTT
>NA|TRBJ1-5|TRBV18|NA
CASSPGTGGGQPQHF
TGTGCCAGCTCACCGGGGACGGGGGGCGGGCAGCCCCAGCATTTT
>NA|TRBJ2-1|TRBV24-1|TRBD2
CATSDPTSGRLNEQFF
TGTGCCACCAGTGATCCGACTAGCGGGAGATTGAATGAGCAGTTCTTC
>NA|TRBJ2-2|TRBV10-3|NA
CAISEIAEYTGELFF
TGTGCCATCAGTGAAATAGCGGAGTATACCGGGGAGCTGTTTTTT
>NA|TRBJ1-1|TRBV7-9|TRBD1
CASSRTGGTFF
TGTGCCAGCAGCCGGACAGGGGGAACTTTCTTT
>once|TRBJ2-1|TRBV28|NA
CASSPSAYNEQFF
TGTGCCAGCAGTCCCTCCGCCTACAATGAGCAGTTCTTC
>NA|TRBJ2-1|TRBV6-5|TRBD2
CASRVGLAGYNEQFF
TGTGCCAGCAGGGTAGGACTAGCGGGGTACAATGAGCAGTTCTTC
>NA|TRBJ2-5|TRBV7-9|TRBD2
CASSPKGTSGNETQYF
TGTGCCAGCAGCCCTAAGGGGACTAGCGGGAACGAGACCCAGTACTTC
>once|TRBJ2-3|TRBV3-1/TRBV3-2|TRBD1
CASSIRRQGGSDTQYF
TGTGCCAGCAGCATTCGGAGACAGGGGGGATCAGATACGCAGTATTTT
>once|TRBJ1-2|TRBV4-2|TRBD1
CASSQDRGTGSYGYTF
TGTGCCAGCAGCCAAGATCGGGGGACAGGGTCTTATGGCTACACCTTC
>few|TRBJ2-1|TRBV19|NA
CASSMLGGAGTNEQFF
TGTGCCAGTAGTATGTTGGGGGGAGCAGGGACGAATGAGCAGTTCTTC
>NA|TRBJ2-4|TRBV7-9|NA
CASSPPVSNIQYF
TGTGCCAGCAGCCCCCCCGTCTCAAACATTCAGTACTTC
>NA|TRBJ2-7|TRBV28|TRBD2
CASAVSGRGSYEQYF
TGTGCCAGCGCCGTTAGCGGGAGGGGTTCCTACGAGCAGTACTTC
>NA|TRBJ2-5|TRBV4-1|TRBD1
CASSQGVTGTGSKETQYF
TGCGCCAGCAGCCAGGGAGTCACCGGGACAGGGAGCAAGGAGACCCAGTACTTC
>few|TRBJ1-2|TRBV3-1/TRBV3-2|NA
CASSQAGHHGYTF
TGTGCCAGCAGCCAAGCAGGACACCATGGCTACACCTTC
>NA|TRBJ2-1|TRBV7-6|TRBD2
CASSGSGTSGSYEQFF
TGTGCCAGCAGCGGAAGTGGGACTAGCGGGAGCTATGAGCAGTTCTTC
>NA|TRBJ2-5|TRBV5-6|TRBD1
CASSLVWTGLQETQYF
TGTGCCAGCAGCTTGGTTTGGACAGGGCTACAAGAGACCCAGTACTTC
>NA|TRBJ2-2|TRBV7-2|TRBD2
CASSLGLAANTGELFF
TGTGCCAGCAGCCTGGGACTAGCGGCGAACACCGGGGAGCTGTTTTTT
>NA|TRBJ1-4|TRBV5-1|NA
CASSRDTPGEKLFF
TGCGCCAGCAGCCGGGACACTCCTGGTGAAAAACTGTTTTTT
>NA|TRBJ2-7|TRBV13|TRBD1
CASSLWTGEQYF
TGTGCCAGCAGCCTCTGGACAGGGGAGCAGTACTTC
>NA|TRBJ2-3|TRBV18|TRBD2
CASSPGSLLAGDFTDTQYF
TGTGCCAGCTCACCAGGGTCGTTGCTAGCGGGAGATTTTACAGATACGCAGTATTTT
>NA|TRBJ2-7|TRBV19|NA
CATSTGIISYEQYF
TGTGCCACCTCAACCGGGATCATATCCTACGAGCAGTACTTC
>NA|TRBJ1-1|TRBV28|TRBD1
CASSEDRGRGLNTEAFF
TGTGCCAGCAGTGAAGACAGGGGGCGAGGTTTGAACACTGAAGCTTTCTTT
>NA|TRBJ2-2|TRBV5-1|NA
CASSSTGLNTGELFF
TGCGCCAGCAGCTCGACAGGTCTAAACACCGGGGAGCTGTTTTTT
>NA|TRBJ2-1|TRBV2|TRBD2
CASSGSGAGGLGEQFF
TGTGCCAGCAGTGGGTCGGGAGCGGGAGGGTTGGGTGAGCAGTTCTTC
>NA|TRBJ2-7|TRBV11-2|TRBD2
CASSLGGSSYEQYF
TGTGCCAGCAGCTTGGGCGGGAGCTCCTACGAGCAGTACTTC
>NA|TRBJ2-7|TRBV28|TRBD2
CASSLHAGGPYEQYF
TGTGCCAGCAGTTTACATGCGGGAGGGCCCTACGAGCAGTACTTC
>NA|TRBJ2-1|TRBV7-9|NA
CASSRGTLQGTGSYNEQFF
TGTGCCAGCAGCCGAGGAACTCTCCAGGGGACGGGGTCCTACAATGAGCAGTTCTTC
>NA|TRBJ2-1|TRBV3-1/TRBV3-2|TRBD2
CASRFSGRSYNEQFF
TGTGCCAGCAGATTCAGCGGGAGGTCCTACAATGAGCAGTTCTTC
>NA|TRBJ1-2|TRBV3-1/TRBV3-2|TRBD1
CASSQDIRTGTYGYTF
TGTGCCAGCAGCCAAGATATCCGGACAGGGACCTATGGCTACACCTTC
>NA|TRBJ1-4|TRBV30|NA
CAWSVPGVGEKLFF
TGTGCCTGGAGTGTACCGGGGGTCGGGGAAAAACTGTTTTTT
>NA|TRBJ1-4|TRBV10-2|TRBD1
CASSESGQGYEKLFF
TGCGCCAGCAGTGAGTCGGGACAGGGTTACGAAAAACTGTTTTTT
>NA|TRBJ2-3|TRBV30|TRBD2
CAWVAGPSTDTQYF
TGTGCCTGGGTAGCGGGTCCTAGCACAGATACGCAGTATTTT
>NA|TRBJ1-3|TRBV16|NA
CASSRLLDTIYF
TGTGCCAGCAGCCGCCTCTTAGACACCATATATTTT
>NA|TRBJ2-5|TRBV28|NA
CASSGATQETQYF
TGTGCCAGCAGTGGGGCAACTCAAGAGACCCAGTACTTC
>NA|TRBJ2-3|TRBV21-1|NA
CASSKEATSTDTQYF
TGTGCCAGCAGCAAAGAAGCGACTAGCACAGATACGCAGTATTTT
>NA|TRBJ1-4|TRBV29-1|NA
CSARDGTTYNEKLFF
TGCAGCGCAAGGGACGGGACAACTTATAATGAAAAACTGTTTTTT
>NA|TRBJ2-7|TRBV30|TRBD2
CAWSILSGSHEQYF
TGTGCCTGGAGTATCCTTAGCGGGAGCCACGAGCAGTACTTC
>many|TRBJ2-7|TRBV7-2|TRBD2
CASSLVGLASYEQYF
TGTGCCAGCAGCTTAGTTGGACTAGCGTCGTACGAGCAGTACTTC
>NA|TRBJ2-3|TRBV19|TRBD1
CASSMFIGDRGTDTQYF
TGTGCCAGTAGTATGTTCATTGGGGACAGGGGCACAGATACGCAGTATTTT
>NA|TRBJ1-5|TRBV2|NA
CASRAPRDSNQPQHF
TGTGCCAGCAGGGCCCCGCGGGATAGCAATCAGCCCCAGCATTTT
>NA|TRBJ1-4|TRBV4-1|NA
CASSQGPGKLFF
TGCGCCAGCAGCCAAGGTCCCGGAAAACTGTTTTTT